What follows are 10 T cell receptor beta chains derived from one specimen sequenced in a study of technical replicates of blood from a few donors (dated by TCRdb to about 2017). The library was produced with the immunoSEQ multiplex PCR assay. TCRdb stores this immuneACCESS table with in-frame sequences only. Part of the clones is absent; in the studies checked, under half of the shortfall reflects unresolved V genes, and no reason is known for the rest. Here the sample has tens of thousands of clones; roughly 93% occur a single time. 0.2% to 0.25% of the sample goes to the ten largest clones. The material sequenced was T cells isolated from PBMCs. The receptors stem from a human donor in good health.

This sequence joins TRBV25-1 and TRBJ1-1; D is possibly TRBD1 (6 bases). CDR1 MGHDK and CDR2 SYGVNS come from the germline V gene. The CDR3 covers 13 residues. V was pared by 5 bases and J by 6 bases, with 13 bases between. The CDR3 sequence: CASSSDRLSEAFF. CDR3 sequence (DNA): TGTGCCAGCAGTTCCGACAGGCTTTCTGAAGCTTTCTTT.

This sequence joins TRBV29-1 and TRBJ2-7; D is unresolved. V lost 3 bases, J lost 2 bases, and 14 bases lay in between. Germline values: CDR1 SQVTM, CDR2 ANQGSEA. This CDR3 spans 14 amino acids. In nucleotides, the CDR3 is TGCAGCGTTGAGTATACTGGGCAGGCCTACGAGCAGTACTTC. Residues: CSVEYTGQAYEQYF.

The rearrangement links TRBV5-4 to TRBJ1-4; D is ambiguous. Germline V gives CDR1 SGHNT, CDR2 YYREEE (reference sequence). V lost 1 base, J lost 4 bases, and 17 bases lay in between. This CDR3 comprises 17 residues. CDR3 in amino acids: CASSLRRSRRINEKLFF. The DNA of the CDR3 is TGTGCCAGCAGCTTGCGACGGAGCAGACGGATTAATGAAAAACTGTTTTTT.

The CDR3 reads CASRPPDRADGYTF. The CDR3 DNA follows: TGTGCCAGCAGGCCCCCAGACAGGGCGGACGGCTACACCTTC. The chain recombines TRBV11-2 with TRBJ1-2; 7 nucleotides align to TRBD1. The CDR3 has 14 residues. The trim removed 6 bases at V and 8 bases at J, leaving 12 bases unmatched. Germline V gene data show CDR1 as SGHAT and CDR2 as FQNNGV. Looking up the rest from reference TRBV11-2 and TRBJ1-2 gives the full variable domain: EAGVAQSPRYKIIEKRQSVAFWCNPISGHATLYWYQQILGQGPKLLIQFQNNGVVDDSQLPKDRFSAERLKGVDSTLKIQPAKLEDSAVYLCASRPPDRADGYTFGSGTRLTVV.

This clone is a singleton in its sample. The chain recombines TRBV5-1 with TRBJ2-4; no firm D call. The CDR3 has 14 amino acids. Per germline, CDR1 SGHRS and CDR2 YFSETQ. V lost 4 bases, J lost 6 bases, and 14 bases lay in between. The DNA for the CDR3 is TGCGCCAGCAGCCTAGACCGAGAACGAAACATTCAGTACTTC. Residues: CASSLDRERNIQYF.

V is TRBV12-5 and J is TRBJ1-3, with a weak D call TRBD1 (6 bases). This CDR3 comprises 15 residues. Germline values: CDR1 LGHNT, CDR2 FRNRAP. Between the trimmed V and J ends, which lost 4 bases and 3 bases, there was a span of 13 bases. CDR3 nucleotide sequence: TGTGCTAGTGGTTCCGGGGGGCCTTTTGGAAACACCATATATTTT. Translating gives CASGSGGPFGNTIYF.

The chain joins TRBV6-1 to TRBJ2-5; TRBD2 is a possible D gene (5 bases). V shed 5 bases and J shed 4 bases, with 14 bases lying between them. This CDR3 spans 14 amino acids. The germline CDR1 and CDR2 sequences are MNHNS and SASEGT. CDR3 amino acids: CASSNRPRGETQYF. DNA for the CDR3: TGTGCCAGCAGTAACCGACCCCGGGGAGAGACCCAGTACTTC.

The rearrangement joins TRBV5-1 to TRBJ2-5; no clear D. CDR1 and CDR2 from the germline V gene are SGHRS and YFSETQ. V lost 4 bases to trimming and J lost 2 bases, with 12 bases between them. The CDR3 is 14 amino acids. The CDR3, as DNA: TGCGCCAGCAGCCCTGTTGGCAGTCAAGAGACCCAGTACTTC. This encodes CASSPVGSQETQYF.

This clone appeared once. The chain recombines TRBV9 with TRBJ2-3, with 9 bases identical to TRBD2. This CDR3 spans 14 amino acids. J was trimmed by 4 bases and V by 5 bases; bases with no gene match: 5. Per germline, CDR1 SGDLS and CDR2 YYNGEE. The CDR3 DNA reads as TGTGCCAGCAGAGGCGGGGGGGGGTCAGATACGCAGTATTTT. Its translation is CASRGGGGSDTQYF.

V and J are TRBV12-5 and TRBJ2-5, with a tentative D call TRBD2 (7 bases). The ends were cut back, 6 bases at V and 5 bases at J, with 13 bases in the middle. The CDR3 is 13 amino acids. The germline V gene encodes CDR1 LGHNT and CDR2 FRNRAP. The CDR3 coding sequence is TGTGCTAGTGGCATAGGGGGGGAGGAGACCCAGTACTTC. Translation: CASGIGGEETQYF.